Below are 5 T cell receptor beta chains sequenced from a single sample in a study of blood T cells in healthy people across ages. A J-beta primer mix and a sample-barcoded 5' primer were used in a second PCR of about 7 to 11 cycles. TCRdb re-called the 5' RACE reads with MiXCR, one entry per CDR3 protein. The sample shows hundreds of thousands of distinct CDR3 sequences, over 40% of them seen only once. Input material: blood. Every receptor here comes from a woman over 75 in good health.

The V gene is TRBV9, the J gene TRBJ2-4, with D maybe TRBD2 (5 bases). Matching the DNA end better, TRBJ2-7 makes the J call doubtful. Germline CDR1 and CDR2: SGDLS and YYNGEE. The length of the CDR3 is 16 residues. The CDR3 sequence is CASSVRIARVDYEQYF. The CDR3 bases are TGTGCCAGCAGCGTACGGATAGCGAGAGTGGACTACGAGCAGTACTTC.

A few counts support this clonotype. V and J are TRBV20-1 and TRBJ2-3; TRBD2 aligns across 8 bases. Trimming took 6 bases from V and 4 from J; bases not matched to a gene: 15. The germline V gene has CDR1 DFQATT and CDR2 SNEGSKA (reference sequence). The CDR3 is made up of 16 amino acids. The CDR3 sequence is CSAPPGGGGGADTQYF. The CDR3 DNA is TGCAGTGCCCCTCCGGGGGGGGGAGGGGGTGCAGATACGCAGTATTTT.

V gene TRBV12-3 or TRBV12-4 combines with J gene TRBJ2-3, with 7 bases matching TRBD2. This CDR3 contains 15 residues. Trimming removed 2 bases from V and 1 base from J; junction bases left unmatched: 3. The CDR3 region is CASSLSLAGTDTQYF. Here the CDR3 DNA reads TGTGCCAGCAGTTTAAGTCTAGCGGGCACAGATACGCAGTATTTT.

The chain employs TRBV11-2 and TRBJ2-1, with 8 bases matching TRBD2. The germline V gene encodes CDR1 SGHAT and CDR2 FQNNGV. V shed 3 bases and J 6 bases; nucleotides not matched to a gene: 7. The CDR3 totals 15 residues. The CDR3 region has the DNA TGTGCCAGCAGCTTTCGGGAGGGCCTGTTCAATGAGCAGTTCTTC. It specifies CASSFREGLFNEQFF.

Ten or more counts support this clonotype. The chain carries TRBV12-3 or TRBV12-4 and TRBJ1-4; D gene uncertain. With 3 bases removed from V and 5 bases from J, the gap between germline ends came to 13 bases. CDR3 length equals 15 residues. The CDR3 spells CASSLGRKYNEKLFF. As DNA, the CDR3 is TGTGCCAGCAGTTTGGGTCGGAAGTACAATGAAAAACTGTTTTTT.